Listed below are T cell receptor beta chains from one sample, sequenced in a study of early T cells in non-severe SARS-CoV-2 infection. TCRdb recomputed calls from the 5' RACE reads with MiXCR, one row per CDR3 protein. The repertoire consists of just over 70,000 distinct CDR3 sequences, with approximately 12% occurring once and the leading ten covering about 1.3%. Sequencing was performed on whole blood. The receptor source for this set is an adult who was a healthcare worker with PCR-confirmed SARS-CoV-2 infection or an uninfected control (not recorded which). Both conserved end residues are part of each CDR3. D genes are given only for firm matches. The size entry is marked missing in some rows and otherwise reads once, few, many or a size class.

cdr3_aa cdr3_nt d_call clone_size j_call v_call
CASSRNRDYEQYF TGTGCCAGCAGTCGGAACCGCGACTACGAGCAGTACTTC . few TRBJ2-7 TRBV6-5
CASRAGVREQYF TGTGCCAGCAGGGCAGGGGTAAGGGAGCAGTACTTC . . TRBJ2-7 TRBV6-5
CASSLGRGSSYEQYF TGCGCCAGCAGCTTGGGACGGGGCAGCTCCTACGAGCAGTACTTC . many TRBJ2-7 TRBV5-1
CASSKPGPRKYEQFF TGTGCCAGCAGCAAACCGGGACCCAGAAAATATGAGCAGTTCTTC . many TRBJ2-1 TRBV27
CASSLAQPGGYSYNEQFF TGTGCCAGCAGCTTAGCGCAGCCGGGAGGGTACTCCTACAATGAGCAGTTCTTC TRBD2 many TRBJ2-1 TRBV7-8
CASSKLSATDTQYF TGTGCTAGCAGCAAACTCAGCGCCACAGATACGCAGTATTTT . many TRBJ2-3 TRBV7-7
CASSTQGANEKLFF TGTGCCAGCAGCACCCAGGGAGCTAATGAAAAACTGTTTTTT . many TRBJ1-4 TRBV7-9
CSVEVGSSYNEQFF TGCAGCGTTGAGGTGGGGAGCTCCTACAATGAGCAGTTCTTC . many TRBJ2-1 TRBV29-1
CSAGQGPTEAEAFF TGCAGTGCGGGACAGGGGCCTACTGAGGCTGAAGCTTTCTTT TRBD1 many TRBJ1-1 TRBV20-1
CATSRDYTGELFF TGTGCCACCAGCAGAGATTACACCGGGGAGCTGTTTTTT . . TRBJ2-2 TRBV15
CASTRLGGSNYGYTF TGTGCCAGCACTCGACTGGGCGGATCTAACTATGGCTACACCTTC . many TRBJ1-2 TRBV27
CASSQEVHPVNEQFF TGCGCCAGCAGCCAAGAGGTGCATCCCGTCAATGAGCAGTTCTTC . . TRBJ2-1 TRBV4-1
CASSRGGQETQYF TGTGCCAGCAGCCGAGGGGGCCAAGAGACCCAGTACTTC . many TRBJ2-5 TRBV7-2
CATSRDLAGGGTDTQYF TGTGCCACCAGCAGAGATCTAGCGGGAGGTGGCACAGATACGCAGTATTTT TRBD2 many TRBJ2-3 TRBV15
CASSHTWEREGPITDTQYF TGTGCCAGCAGCCACACCTGGGAGCGGGAGGGCCCGATCACAGATACGCAGTATTTT TRBD2 many TRBJ2-3 TRBV11-2
CASSLVRGTYGYTF TGTGCCAGCAGCTTAGTTCGGGGGACGTATGGCTACACCTTC . many TRBJ1-2 TRBV7-8
CASTLSGQAFF TGTGCCAGCACCCTTTCGGGGCAAGCTTTCTTT . many TRBJ1-1 TRBV28
CASSGGTGHNEQFF TGTGCCAGCAGTGGGGGGACAGGTCACAATGAGCAGTTCTTC TRBD1 many TRBJ2-1 TRBV6-1
CASSSDRGHETQYF TGCGCCAGCAGCTCGGACAGGGGGCATGAGACCCAGTACTTC TRBD1 many TRBJ2-5 TRBV5-1
CASSFRGSSYNEQFF TGTGCCAGCAGTTTCCGGGGAAGCTCCTACAATGAGCAGTTCTTC . many TRBJ2-1 TRBV28
CASSLPSHGTEAFF TGTGCCAGCAGTTTACCCAGTCATGGCACTGAAGCTTTCTTT . many TRBJ1-1 TRBV28
CASSLGQADQPQHF TGTGCCAGCAGCCTGGGACAGGCCGATCAGCCCCAGCATTTT TRBD1 many TRBJ1-5 TRBV12-3/TRBV12-4
CASRENPEGSYEQYF TGTGCCAGCAGAGAGAACCCCGAAGGGTCCTACGAGCAGTACTTC . many TRBJ2-7 TRBV27
CASSEGLARVGEQFF TGTGCCAGCAGTGAAGGACTAGCCCGAGTCGGTGAGCAGTTCTTC TRBD2 many TRBJ2-1 TRBV2
CAWSKGSSYEQYF TGTGCCTGGAGCAAGGGGAGCTCCTACGAGCAGTACTTC . many TRBJ2-7 TRBV30
CASYPTRGLSRDNEQFF TGTGCCAGCTATCCGACCCGGGGGCTGTCTCGTGACAATGAGCAGTTCTTC . many TRBJ2-1 TRBV7-9
CASSEAEAFF TGTGCCAGCAGTGAAGCTGAAGCTTTCTTT . few TRBJ1-1 TRBV2
CASSLGAYSPLHF TGTGCCAGCAGCTTGGGGGCATATTCACCCCTCCACTTT . few TRBJ1-6 TRBV7-2
CASRTGRSNYGYTF TGTGCCAGTAGAACGGGACGTTCAAACTATGGCTACACCTTC . many TRBJ1-2 TRBV19
CSARGPGEAAKNIQYF TGCAGTGCTAGGGGCCCCGGGGAGGCTGCCAAAAACATTCAGTACTTC . once TRBJ2-4 TRBV20-1
CASSQTPGYGQPQHF TGTGCCAGCAGTCAGACTCCGGGGTATGGTCAGCCCCAGCATTTT . . TRBJ1-5 TRBV27
CASSPDRGKLKLFF TGTGCCAGCTCACCTGACAGGGGCAAGTTGAAACTGTTTTTT TRBD1 many TRBJ1-4 TRBV18
CARDGGAHNEQFF TGTGCCAGAGACGGGGGGGCCCACAATGAGCAGTTCTTC TRBD2 many TRBJ2-1 TRBV7-2
CASSYAGPPGSEQYF TGTGCCAGCAGTTACGCGGGACCCCCCGGCTCCGAGCAGTACTTC . few TRBJ2-7 TRBV6-2/TRBV6-3
CSARAEGKGSTNEKLFF TGCAGTGCTAGAGCGGAGGGGAAGGGGTCGACTAATGAAAAACTGTTTTTT . many TRBJ1-4 TRBV20-1
CASSQGGQGRETQYF TGTGCCAGCAGCCAAGGGGGACAGGGGCGGGAGACCCAGTACTTC TRBD1 many TRBJ2-5 TRBV3-1
CASSWMKEGPRTF TGTGCCAGCAGTTGGATGAAGGAGGGCCCTCGCACCTTC . many TRBJ1-2 TRBV27
CSASPGRANTF TGCAGTGCCTCCCCCGGACGGGCGAACACCTTC . few TRBJ1-2 TRBV20-1
CASSPGIDLYEQYF TGTGCCAGCAGCCCCGGGATCGACCTTTACGAGCAGTACTTC . . TRBJ2-7 TRBV4-2
CASSLRPSGSGEQYF TGTGCCAGCAGCTTACGGCCTAGCGGGAGTGGCGAGCAGTACTTC TRBD2 many TRBJ2-7 TRBV7-2
CASSHWRYNSPLHF TGTGCCAGCAGCCATTGGAGATACAATTCACCCCTCCACTTT . many TRBJ1-6 TRBV14